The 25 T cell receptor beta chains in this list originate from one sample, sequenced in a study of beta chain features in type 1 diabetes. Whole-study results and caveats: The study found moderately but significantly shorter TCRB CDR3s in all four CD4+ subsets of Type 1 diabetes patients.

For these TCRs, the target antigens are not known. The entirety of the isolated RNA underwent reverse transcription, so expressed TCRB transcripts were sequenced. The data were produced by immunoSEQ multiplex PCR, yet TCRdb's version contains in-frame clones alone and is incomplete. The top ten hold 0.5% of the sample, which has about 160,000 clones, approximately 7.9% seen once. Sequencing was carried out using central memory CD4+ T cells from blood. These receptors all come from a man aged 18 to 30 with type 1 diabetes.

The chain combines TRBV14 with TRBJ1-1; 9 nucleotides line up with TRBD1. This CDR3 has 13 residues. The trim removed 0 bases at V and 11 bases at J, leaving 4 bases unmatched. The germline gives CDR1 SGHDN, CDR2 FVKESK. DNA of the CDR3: TGTGCCAGCAGCCAAGATGGGACAGGGCTGGCTTTCTTT. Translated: CASSQDGTGLAFF.

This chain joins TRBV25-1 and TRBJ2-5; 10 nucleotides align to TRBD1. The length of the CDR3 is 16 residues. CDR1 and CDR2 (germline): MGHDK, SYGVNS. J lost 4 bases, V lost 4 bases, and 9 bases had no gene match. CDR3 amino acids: CASSAGTGEDGETQYF. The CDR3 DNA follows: TGTGCCAGCAGTGCAGGGACAGGGGAGGACGGAGAGACCCAGTACTTC.

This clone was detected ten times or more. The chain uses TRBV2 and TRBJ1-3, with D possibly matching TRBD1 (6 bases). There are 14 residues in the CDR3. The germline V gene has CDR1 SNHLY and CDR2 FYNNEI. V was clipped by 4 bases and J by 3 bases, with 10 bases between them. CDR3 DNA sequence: TGTGCCAGCAGTGCTACAGGGATTGGAAACACCATATATTTT. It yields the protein CASSATGIGNTIYF.

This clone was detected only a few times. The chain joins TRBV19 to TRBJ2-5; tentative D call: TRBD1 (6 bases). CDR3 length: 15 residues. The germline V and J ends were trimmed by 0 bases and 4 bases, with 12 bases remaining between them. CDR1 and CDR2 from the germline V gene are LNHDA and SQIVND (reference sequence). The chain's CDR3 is CASSIDRIGGETQYF. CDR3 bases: TGTGCCAGTAGTATAGATCGTATAGGGGGAGAGACCCAGTACTTC.

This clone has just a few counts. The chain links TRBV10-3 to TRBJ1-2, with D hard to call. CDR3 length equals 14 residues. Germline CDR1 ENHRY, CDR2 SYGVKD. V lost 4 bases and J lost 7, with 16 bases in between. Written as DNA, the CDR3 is TGTGCCATCAGTGTGCAGCAACCATCGGGTGGCTACACCTTC. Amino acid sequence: CAISVQQPSGGYTF.

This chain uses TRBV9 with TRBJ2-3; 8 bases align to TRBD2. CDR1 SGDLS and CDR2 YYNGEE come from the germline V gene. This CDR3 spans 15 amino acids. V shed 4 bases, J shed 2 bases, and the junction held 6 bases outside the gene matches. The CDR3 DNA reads TGTGCCAGCAGCCCAGCGGGGGTCTACACAGATACGCAGTATTTT. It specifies CASSPAGVYTDTQYF.

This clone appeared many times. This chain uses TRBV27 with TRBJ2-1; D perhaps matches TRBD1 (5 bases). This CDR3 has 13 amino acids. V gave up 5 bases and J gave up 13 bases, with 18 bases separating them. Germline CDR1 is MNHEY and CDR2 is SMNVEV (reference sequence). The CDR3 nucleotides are TGTGCCAGCAGTCGAAGCTCAGGGATAAGTCAGTTCTTC. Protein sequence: CASSRSSGISQFF.

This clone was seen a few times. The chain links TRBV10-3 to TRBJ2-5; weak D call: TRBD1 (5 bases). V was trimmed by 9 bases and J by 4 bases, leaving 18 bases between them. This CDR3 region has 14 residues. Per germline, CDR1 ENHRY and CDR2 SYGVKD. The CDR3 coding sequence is TGTGCCATACAGTCCAGGGCGGATGGAGAGACCCAGTACTTC. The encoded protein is CAIQSRADGETQYF.

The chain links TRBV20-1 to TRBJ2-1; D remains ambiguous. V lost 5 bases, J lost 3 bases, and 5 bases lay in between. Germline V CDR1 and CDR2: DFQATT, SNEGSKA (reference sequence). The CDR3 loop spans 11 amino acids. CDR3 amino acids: CSAPDYNEQFF. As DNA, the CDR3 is TGCAGTGCTCCAGACTACAATGAGCAGTTCTTC.

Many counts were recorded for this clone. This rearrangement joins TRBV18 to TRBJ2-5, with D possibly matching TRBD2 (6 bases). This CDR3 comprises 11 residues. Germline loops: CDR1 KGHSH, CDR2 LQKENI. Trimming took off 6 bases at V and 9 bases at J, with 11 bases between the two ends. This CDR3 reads CASSQEGAQYF. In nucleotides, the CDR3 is TGTGCCAGCTCCCAGGAGGGCGCCCAGTACTTC.

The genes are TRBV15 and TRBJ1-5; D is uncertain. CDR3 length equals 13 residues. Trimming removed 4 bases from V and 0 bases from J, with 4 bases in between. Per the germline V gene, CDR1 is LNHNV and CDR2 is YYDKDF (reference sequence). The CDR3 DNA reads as TGTGCCACCAGCATATTTAGCAATCAGCCCCAGCATTTT. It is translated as CATSIFSNQPQHF.

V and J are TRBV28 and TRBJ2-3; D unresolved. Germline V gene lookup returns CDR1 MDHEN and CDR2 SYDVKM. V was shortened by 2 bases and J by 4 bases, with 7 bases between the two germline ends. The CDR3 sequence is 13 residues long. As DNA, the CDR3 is TGTGCCAGCAGTTTACCCCGGGCAGATACGCAGTATTTT. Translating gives CASSLPRADTQYF.

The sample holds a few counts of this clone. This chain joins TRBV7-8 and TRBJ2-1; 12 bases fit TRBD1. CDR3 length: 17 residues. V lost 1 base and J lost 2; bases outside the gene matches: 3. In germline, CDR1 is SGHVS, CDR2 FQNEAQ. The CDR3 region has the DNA TGTGCCAGCAGCTTAGGGGGACAGGGGGCGACCTACAATGAGCAGTTCTTC. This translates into CASSLGGQGATYNEQFF. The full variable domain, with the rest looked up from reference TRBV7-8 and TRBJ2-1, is GAGVSQSPRYKVAKRGQDVALRCDPISGHVSLFWYQQALGQGPEFLTYFQNEAQLDKSGLPSDRFFAERPEGSVSTLKIQRTQQEDSAVYLCASSLGGQGATYNEQFFGPGTRLTVL.

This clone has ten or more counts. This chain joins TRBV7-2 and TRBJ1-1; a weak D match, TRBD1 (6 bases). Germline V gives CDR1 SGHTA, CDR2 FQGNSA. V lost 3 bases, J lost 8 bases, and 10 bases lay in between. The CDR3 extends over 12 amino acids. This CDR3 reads CASSLRTAEAFF. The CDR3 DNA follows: TGTGCCAGCAGCTTGAGGACAGCCGAAGCTTTCTTT.

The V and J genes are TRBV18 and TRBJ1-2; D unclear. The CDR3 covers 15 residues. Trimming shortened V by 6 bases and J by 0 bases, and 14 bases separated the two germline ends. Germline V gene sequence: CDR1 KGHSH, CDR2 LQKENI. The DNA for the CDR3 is TGTGCCAGCTCTTATAACAGCAAGACTAACTATGGCTACACCTTC. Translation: CASSYNSKTNYGYTF.

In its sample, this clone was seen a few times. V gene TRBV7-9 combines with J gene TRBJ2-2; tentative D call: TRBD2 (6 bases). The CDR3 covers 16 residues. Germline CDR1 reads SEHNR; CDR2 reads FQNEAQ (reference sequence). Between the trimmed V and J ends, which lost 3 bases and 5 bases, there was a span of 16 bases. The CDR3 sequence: CASSLLAGSRTGELFF. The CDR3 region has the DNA TGTGCCAGCAGCTTGCTTGCGGGAAGTCGGACCGGGGAGCTGTTTTTT.

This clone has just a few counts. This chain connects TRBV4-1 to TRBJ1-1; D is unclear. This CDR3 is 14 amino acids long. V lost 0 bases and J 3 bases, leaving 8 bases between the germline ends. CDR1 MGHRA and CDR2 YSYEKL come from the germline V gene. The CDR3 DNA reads TGCGCCAGCAGCCAAGATACCGGGTACACTGAAGCTTTCTTT. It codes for CASSQDTGYTEAFF.

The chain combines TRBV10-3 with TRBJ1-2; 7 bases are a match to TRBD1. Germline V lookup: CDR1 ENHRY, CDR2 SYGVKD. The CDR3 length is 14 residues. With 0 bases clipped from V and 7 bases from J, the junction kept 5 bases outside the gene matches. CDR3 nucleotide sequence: TGTGCCATCAGTGAGTCTAAGGGGGCGTCTGGCTACACCTTC. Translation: CAISESKGASGYTF.

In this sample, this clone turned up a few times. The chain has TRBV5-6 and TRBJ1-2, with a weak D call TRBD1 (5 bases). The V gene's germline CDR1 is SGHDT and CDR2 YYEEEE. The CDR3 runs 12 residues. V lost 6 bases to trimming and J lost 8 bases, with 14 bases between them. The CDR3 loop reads CASTQYRSGYTF. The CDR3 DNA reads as TGTGCCAGCACCCAATACAGGTCAGGCTACACCTTC.

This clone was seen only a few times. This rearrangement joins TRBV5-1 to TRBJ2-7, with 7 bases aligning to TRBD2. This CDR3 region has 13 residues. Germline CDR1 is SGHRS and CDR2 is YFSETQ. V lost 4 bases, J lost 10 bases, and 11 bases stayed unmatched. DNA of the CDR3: TGCGCCAGCAGCCCGGGGGGACTTCCCGAACAGTACTTC. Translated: CASSPGGLPEQYF.

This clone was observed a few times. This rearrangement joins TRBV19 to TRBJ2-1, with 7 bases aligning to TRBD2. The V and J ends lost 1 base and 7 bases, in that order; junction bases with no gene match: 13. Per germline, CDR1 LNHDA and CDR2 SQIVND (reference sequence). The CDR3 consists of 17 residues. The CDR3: CASSIGTGGGSRNEQFF. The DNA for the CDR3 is TGTGCCAGTAGTATAGGAACGGGAGGTGGATCGAGGAATGAGCAGTTCTTC.

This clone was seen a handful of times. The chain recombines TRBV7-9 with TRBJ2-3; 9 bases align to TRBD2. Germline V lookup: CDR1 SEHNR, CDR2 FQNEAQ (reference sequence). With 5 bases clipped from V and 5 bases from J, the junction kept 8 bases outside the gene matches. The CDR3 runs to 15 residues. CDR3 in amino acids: CASSTGLASVDTQYF. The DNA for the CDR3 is TGTGCCAGCAGCACGGGACTAGCTTCGGTAGATACGCAGTATTTT.

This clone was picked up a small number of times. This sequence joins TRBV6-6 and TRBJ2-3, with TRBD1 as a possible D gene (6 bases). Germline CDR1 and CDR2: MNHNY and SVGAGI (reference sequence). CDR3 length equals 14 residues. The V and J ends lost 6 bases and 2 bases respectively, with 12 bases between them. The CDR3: CASRDSPYTDTQYF. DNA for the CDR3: TGTGCCAGCAGGGACAGTCCCTACACAGATACGCAGTATTTT.

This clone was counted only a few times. For the CDR3, the DNA is TGTGCAAAAGCTGGCCCGCCGCGGGGCTTACCATGGATTGGGGCCAACGTCCTGACTTTC. It translates to CAKAGPPRGLPWIGANVLTF. The chain joins TRBV28 to TRBJ2-6; maybe TRBD2 (6 bases). This CDR3 comprises 20 residues. The germline gives CDR1 MDHEN, CDR2 SYDVKM.

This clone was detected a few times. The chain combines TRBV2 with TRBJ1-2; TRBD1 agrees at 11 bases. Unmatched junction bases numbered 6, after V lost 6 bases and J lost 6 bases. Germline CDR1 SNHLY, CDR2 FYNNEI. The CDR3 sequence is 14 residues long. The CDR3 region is CASSRTGGLDGYTF. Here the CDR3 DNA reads TGTGCCAGCAGCCGGACAGGGGGCTTGGATGGCTACACCTTC.